This T cell receptor (beta chain) originates from a study of blood T cell repertoires in COVID-19. As for the study in general: The origin of the acute and convalescent COVID-19 samples was the United States, Italy and Spain.

Participants' reported clinical history set cohort assignment. In Cohort 3, a recovered donor had either two negative PCRs, clearance, or symptom resolution. Germline CDR1 is LGHNA and CDR2 is YSLEER. V was pared by 2 bases and J by 1 base, with 19 bases of the junction left unmatched. There are 20 residues in the CDR3. Only in-frame clones appear in the TCRdb table, and some are missing; sequencing was by immunoSEQ multiplex PCR. Of under 300,000 clones in the sample, 88% were seen once. The sequenced material came from PBMCs or T cells enriched from blood (not recorded which). V is TRBV4-3 and J is TRBJ2-7; TRBD1 matches at 8 bases. This receptor was obtained from a woman in her twenties or thirties who had recovered from COVID-19. This chain's CDR3 is CASSQRLPGQDFVRSYEQYF. CDR3 DNA sequence: TGCGCCAGCAGCCAAAGACTACCGGGACAGGATTTTGTTAGGTCCTACGAGCAGTACTTC.